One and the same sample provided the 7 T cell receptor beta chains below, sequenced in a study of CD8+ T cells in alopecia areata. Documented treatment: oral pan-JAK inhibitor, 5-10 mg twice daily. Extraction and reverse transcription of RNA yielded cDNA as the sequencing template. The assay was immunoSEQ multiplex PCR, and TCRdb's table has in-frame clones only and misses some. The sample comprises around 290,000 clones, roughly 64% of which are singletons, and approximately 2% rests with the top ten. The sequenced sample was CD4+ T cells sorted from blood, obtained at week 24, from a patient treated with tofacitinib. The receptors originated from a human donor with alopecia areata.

CDR3 nucleotides: TGTGCCAGCAGTTACAGAGGGTCGGGGGAGCAGTACTTC. Translating it yields CASSYRGSGEQYF. The rearrangement uses TRBV6-5 and TRBJ2-7; TRBD2 might be the D (5 bases). The V gene lost 2 bases and the J gene lost 7 bases, with 12 bases spanning the gap. The CDR3 covers 13 residues. Germline V gene sequence: CDR1 MNHEY, CDR2 SVGAGI.

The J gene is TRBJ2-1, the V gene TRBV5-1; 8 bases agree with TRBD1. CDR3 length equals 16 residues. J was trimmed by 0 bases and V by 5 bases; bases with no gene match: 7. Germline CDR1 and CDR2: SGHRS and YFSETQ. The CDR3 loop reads CASRPGTGSSYNEQFF. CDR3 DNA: TGCGCCAGCAGACCAGGGACAGGAAGCTCCTACAATGAGCAGTTCTTC. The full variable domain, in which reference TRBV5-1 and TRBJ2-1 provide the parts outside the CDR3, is KAGVTQTPRYLIKTRGQQVTLSCSPISGHRSVSWYQQTPGQGLQFLFEYFSETQRNKGNFPGRFSGRQFSNSRSEMNVSTLELGDSALYLCASRPGTGSSYNEQFFGPGTRLTVL.

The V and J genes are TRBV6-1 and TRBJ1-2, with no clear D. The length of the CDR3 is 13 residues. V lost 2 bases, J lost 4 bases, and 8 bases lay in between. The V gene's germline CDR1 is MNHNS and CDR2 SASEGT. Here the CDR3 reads CASSESSGYGYTF. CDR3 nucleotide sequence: TGTGCCAGCAGTGAATCATCAGGCTATGGCTACACCTTC.

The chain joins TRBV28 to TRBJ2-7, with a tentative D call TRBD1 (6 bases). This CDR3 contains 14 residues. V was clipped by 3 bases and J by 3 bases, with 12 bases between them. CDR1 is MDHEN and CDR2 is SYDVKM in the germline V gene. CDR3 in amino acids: CASSLLQGRYEQYF. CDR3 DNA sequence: TGTGCCAGCAGTTTGTTACAGGGACGCTACGAGCAGTACTTC.

Written as DNA, the CDR3 is TGTGCCAGCAGCCCTCTGGCGAACACTGAAGCTTTCTTT. Amino acids: CASSPLANTEAFF. The J gene is TRBJ1-1, the V gene TRBV7-9; no definite D call. V shed 5 bases and J shed 1 base, with 8 bases lying between them. The CDR3 extends over 13 amino acids. Germline loops: CDR1 SEHNR, CDR2 FQNEAQ (reference sequence).

CDR3: CSVQGTGTSSYEQYF. The CDR3 DNA follows: TGCAGCGTTCAAGGGACAGGGACGAGCTCCTACGAGCAGTACTTC. V and J are TRBV29-1 and TRBJ2-7; 9 bases fit TRBD1. Germline-derived CDR1 and CDR2 are SQVTM and ANQGSEA. The CDR3 contains 15 residues. Trimming took 5 bases from V and 0 from J; bases not matched to a gene: 8.

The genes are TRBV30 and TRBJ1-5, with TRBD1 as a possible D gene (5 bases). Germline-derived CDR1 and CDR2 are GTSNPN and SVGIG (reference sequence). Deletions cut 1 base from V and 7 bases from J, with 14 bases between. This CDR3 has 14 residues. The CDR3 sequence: CAWSGDGSGQPQHF. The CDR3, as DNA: TGTGCCTGGAGTGGGGACGGATCCGGCCAGCCCCAGCATTTT.